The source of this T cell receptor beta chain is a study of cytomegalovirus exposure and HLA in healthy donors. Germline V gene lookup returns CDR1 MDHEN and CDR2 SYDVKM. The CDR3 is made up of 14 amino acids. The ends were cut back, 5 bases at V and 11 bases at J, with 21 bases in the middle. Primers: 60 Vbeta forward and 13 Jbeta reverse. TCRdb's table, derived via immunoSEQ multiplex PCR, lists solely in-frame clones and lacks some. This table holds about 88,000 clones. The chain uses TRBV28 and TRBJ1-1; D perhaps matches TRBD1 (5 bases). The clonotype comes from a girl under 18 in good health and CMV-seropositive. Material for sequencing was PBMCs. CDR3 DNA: TGTGCCAGCAGTCCCCCGACGGGACTGTTGGGCGCTTTCTTT. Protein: CASSPPTGLLGAFF.